The rows below give T cell receptor beta chains drawn from one sample of a study of blood T cells in healthy people across ages. TCRdb itself ran the 5' RACE reads through MiXCR, one entry per CDR3 protein. The sample has approximately 490,000 distinct CDR3 sequences, about 25% seen once. These data also featured in a second study, about T cells of mothers and their children.

Specimen: blood. All receptors derive from a boy aged 10-17 years in good health. CDR3s include the opening cysteine and the closing phenylalanine or tryptophan. The D gene is left open where the match is weak. Size tells how often a clone was seen (once, few, many) or the class of an expanded clone, and some rows leave it out.

J | V | D | size | CDR3 | DNA
TRBJ1-1 | TRBV5-1 | NA | NA | CASSVGQGLNTEAFF | TGCGCCAGCAGCGTGGGGCAGGGATTGAACACTGAAGCTTTCTTT
TRBJ1-5 | TRBV27 | TRBD1 | NA | CASSLTGVGNQPQHF | TGTGCCAGCAGTTTAACAGGGGTAGGGAATCAGCCCCAGCATTTT
TRBJ2-5 | TRBV5-1 | NA | many | CASSLDGGQETQYF | TGCGCCAGCAGCTTGGATGGGGGCCAAGAGACCCAGTACTTC
TRBJ2-7 | TRBV5-1 | TRBD1 | few | CASSLLGGQGSYSYEQYF | TGCGCCAGCTCCCTCCTGGGAGGACAGGGATCATACTCCTACGAGCAGTACTTC
TRBJ1-4 | TRBV20-1 | NA | NA | CSARDLGRESEKLFF | TGCAGTGCTAGAGATCTTGGCAGGGAAAGTGAAAAACTGTTTTTT
TRBJ2-7 | TRBV28 | NA | NA | CASGDSYEQYF | TGTGCCAGCGGCGACTCCTACGAGCAGTACTTC
TRBJ2-1 | TRBV27 | TRBD2 | NA | CASSPGTSGRGNEQFF | TGTGCCAGCAGTCCCGGGACTAGCGGGAGAGGGAATGAGCAGTTCTTC
TRBJ1-1 | TRBV3-1 | NA | few | CASSQDKGGYTEAFF | TGTGCCAGCAGCCAAGATAAGGGCGGCTACACTGAAGCTTTCTTT
TRBJ2-5 | TRBV28 | TRBD1 | NA | CASTLQGLETQYF | TGTGCCAGCACCTTACAGGGGTTAGAGACCCAGTACTTC
TRBJ1-2 | TRBV7-3 | TRBD1 | few | CASSLDRGRMDGYTF | TGTGCCAGCAGCCTCGACAGGGGGCGGATGGATGGCTACACCTTC
TRBJ1-2 | TRBV19 | NA | once | CASSIGHRRDGYTF | TGTGCCAGTAGTATCGGACACCGGAGGGATGGCTACACCTTC
TRBJ2-7 | TRBV5-1 | NA | few | CASSPGGELTYEQYF | TGCGCCAGCAGCCCCGGTGGGGAATTAACCTACGAGCAGTACTTC
TRBJ2-5 | TRBV7-2 | TRBD1 | NA | CASSSQTGLSETQYF | TGTGCCAGCAGCTCACAGACAGGGCTCTCGGAGACCCAGTACTTC
TRBJ1-2 | TRBV4-1 | NA | NA | CASSPLGADYGYTF | TGCGCCAGCAGCCCCCTAGGGGCGGACTATGGCTACACCTTC
TRBJ1-2 | TRBV12-3/TRBV12-4 | NA | NA | CASWVGGTYGYTF | TGTGCCAGCTGGGTGGGCGGAACTTATGGCTACACCTTC
TRBJ2-1 | TRBV6-2/TRBV6-3 | TRBD2 | few | CASSYWTSEYNEQFF | TGTGCCAGCAGTTACTGGACTAGCGAATACAATGAGCAGTTCTTC
TRBJ2-1 | TRBV7-9 | TRBD2 | few | CASSISSGSEDEQLF | TGTGCCAGCAGCATCTCTAGCGGGAGTGAGGATGAGCAGCTCTTC
TRBJ1-1 | TRBV5-1 | NA | NA | CASSLRPGDEAFF | TGTGCCAGCAGCTTAAGACCCGGGGACGAAGCTTTCTTT
TRBJ1-1 | TRBV28 | NA | NA | CASSLSGRTEAFF | TGTGCCAGCAGTTTGTCGGGACGCACTGAAGCTTTCTTT
TRBJ2-3 | TRBV5-5 | NA | NA | CASTSRPVYTDTQYF | TGTGCCAGCACCTCTCGGCCCGTTTACACAGATACGCAGTATTTT
TRBJ2-7 | TRBV29-1 | NA | NA | CSVIHRDPYEQYF | TGCAGCGTTATTCACAGGGATCCCTACGAGCAGTACTTC
TRBJ2-7 | TRBV7-2 | TRBD2 | few | CASSWTSGGVYEQYF | TGTGCCAGCAGCTGGACTAGCGGGGGGGTCTACGAGCAGTACTTC